This T cell receptor beta chain was captured by sequencing in a study of blood T cell repertoires in COVID-19. As for the study in general: Sample material is recorded as cDNA or gDNA derived from T cells, B-cell-depleted T cells, or PBMCs.

The data were produced by immunoSEQ multiplex PCR, yet TCRdb's version contains in-frame clones alone and is incomplete. The table has about 400,000 clones, around nine tenths seen once; the top ten hold approximately 10%. CDR1 is ENHRY and CDR2 is SYGVKD in the germline V gene. The CDR3 is 15 amino acids. J lost 4 bases, V lost 7 bases, and 8 bases had no gene match. Study members were between about 18 and 95 years old and lived in some 26 US regions. Participant-given clinical history determined each cohort assignment. Recovery meant two consecutive negative NP/OP PCR tests, professional clearance, or resolved symptoms.

The sequencing sample was made of PBMCs or T cells enriched from blood (not recorded which). The sequence came from a woman in her fifties or sixties who had recovered from COVID-19. The chain joins TRBV10-3 to TRBJ2-2; 8 nucleotides line up with TRBD1. The CDR3 spells CAINVRGLSTGELFF. CDR3 sequence (DNA): TGTGCCATCAATGTCAGGGGGCTGAGCACCGGGGAGCTGTTTTTT.